Shown below are 27 T cell receptor beta chains from a single sample sequenced in a study of cytomegalovirus exposure and HLA in healthy donors (dated by TCRdb to about 2017). The receptor library was made with the immunoSEQ multiplex PCR assay. The multiplex PCR relied on a mix of 60 forward primers for TCR Vbeta segments and 13 reverse primers for TCR Jbeta segments. TCRdb provides this immuneACCESS table in a form limited to in-frame rearrangements. Some clones are lacking; in checked studies, under half of them reflect an unresolved V gene, and why the rest are absent is not known. This sample holds about 190,000 clones; over 60% were observed only once. About 5% of the sample rests with the top ten. The specimen was PBMCs. All receptors derive from a man aged 30 to 45 in good health and CMV-seropositive.

The V call is TRBV19, the J call TRBJ2-5; 10 positions agree with TRBD2. The J call may be incorrect, as the DNA end agrees better with TRBJ2-7. Germline V CDR1 and CDR2: LNHDA, SQIVND (reference sequence). The CDR3 is made up of 15 amino acids. The CDR3, as DNA: TGTGCCAGTAGTACGAGGGGACTAGCGATAACCGAGCAGTACTTC. It codes for CASSTRGLAITEQYF.

The chain joins TRBV4-3 to TRBJ1-2; no clear D. Germline V gives CDR1 LGHNA, CDR2 YSLEER. V dropped 7 bases and J dropped 5 bases, with 20 bases sitting between them. CDR3 length equals 15 residues. The CDR3 region has the DNA TGCGCCAGCAACCCAACGTCCTCCTATGCGTATGGCTACACCTTC. Encoded protein: CASNPTSSYAYGYTF.

In its sample, this clone was seen a few times. The DNA for the CDR3 is TGTGCCAGCAGTGGGGGGGGGATTAATTCACCCCTCCACTTT. It encodes CASSGGGINSPLHF. This chain joins TRBV2 and TRBJ1-6; weak D call: TRBD1 (5 bases). V was cut by 4 bases and J by 6 bases, with 10 bases left in between. This CDR3 is 14 amino acids long. Germline-derived CDR1 and CDR2 are SNHLY and FYNNEI.

Here the CDR3 DNA reads TGTGCCACAGAAGGCGGACTAGCTCGTAATGAGCAGTTCTTC. Amino acid sequence: CATEGGLARNEQFF. The gene calls are TRBV19 and TRBJ2-1, with TRBD2 matching 8 bases. The CDR3 contains 14 residues. Losses at the gene ends were 10 bases for V and 7 bases for J; bases not matched to a gene: 12. Germline lookup yields CDR1 LNHDA and CDR2 SQIVND (reference sequence).

This sequence joins TRBV29-1 and TRBJ2-5; the match to TRBD2 covers 9 bases. CDR1 and CDR2 (germline): SQVTM, ANQGSEA. Trimming removed 3 bases from V and 2 bases from J; junction bases left unmatched: 4. This CDR3 spans 14 amino acids. DNA of the CDR3: TGCAGCGTTGAGGGGCTAGCGGGGCAAGAGACCCAGTACTTC. This translates into CSVEGLAGQETQYF.

This clone appeared a single time. This rearrangement joins TRBV28 to TRBJ1-5; D is possibly TRBD1 (5 bases). The CDR3 runs to 15 residues. CDR1 MDHEN and CDR2 SYDVKM come from the germline V gene. The V and J ends lost 1 base and 3 bases respectively, with 10 bases between them. CDR3 sequence: CASSLYDRNNQPQHF. The CDR3 nucleotides are TGTGCCAGCAGTTTATATGACAGAAACAATCAGCCCCAGCATTTT.

The chain couples TRBV4-2 to TRBJ1-4; D is unresolved. The CDR3 is 15 residues long. Trimming took off 7 bases at V and 3 bases at J, with 15 bases between the two ends. Germline V gene sequence: CDR1 LGHNA, CDR2 YNFKEQ. CDR3 sequence (DNA): TGTGCCAGCACCTACGCAGGATCGGCTAATGAAAAACTGTTTTTT. This translates into CASTYAGSANEKLFF.

This sequence joins TRBV28 and TRBJ1-1; D perhaps matches TRBD1 (5 bases). The germline V gene encodes CDR1 MDHEN and CDR2 SYDVKM. The CDR3 extends over 15 amino acids. V was trimmed by 3 bases and J by 3 bases, leaving 14 bases between them. The CDR3 DNA follows: TGTGCCAGCAGTTTGCGGGGGAGCGGATACACTGAAGCTTTCTTT. Translated, it gives CASSLRGSGYTEAFF.

This sequence joins TRBV19 and TRBJ2-5; perhaps TRBD2 as D (5 bases). Trimming pared 4 bases from V and 1 base from J, leaving 16 bases between. CDR1 is LNHDA and CDR2 is SQIVND in the germline V gene (reference sequence). The CDR3 has 16 amino acids. This chain's CDR3 is CASSTVMEASQETQYF. For the CDR3, the DNA is TGTGCCAGTAGTACCGTTATGGAGGCCAGCCAAGAGACCCAGTACTTC.

In its sample, this clone was seen once. The rearrangement uses TRBV4-2 and TRBJ1-5; a weak D match, TRBD1 (5 bases). Germline lookup yields CDR1 LGHNA and CDR2 YNFKEQ. V shed 0 bases and J shed 0 bases, with 21 bases lying between them. The CDR3 sequence is 20 residues long. CDR3 DNA sequence: TGTGCCAGCAGCCAAGACCTGGGGGGAACGGTATTCCCTAGCAATCAGCCCCAGCATTTT. Translating gives CASSQDLGGTVFPSNQPQHF.

This clone was recorded a few times. The J gene is TRBJ2-5, the V gene TRBV6-1; D unresolved. The CDR3 length is 14 residues. The germline V and J ends were trimmed by 2 bases and 1 base, with 8 bases remaining between them. Per the germline V gene, CDR1 is MNHNS and CDR2 is SASEGT. CDR3 sequence: CASSEMVSQETQYF. For the CDR3, the DNA is TGTGCCAGCAGTGAAATGGTCAGCCAAGAGACCCAGTACTTC.

V usage is TRBV9 and J usage is TRBJ1-4, with D possibly matching TRBD1 (6 bases). The CDR3 contains 12 residues. Germline CDR1 reads SGDLS; CDR2 reads YYNGEE. Trimming left V 4 bases short and J 8 bases short, with 9 bases between. The CDR3 sequence is CASSLTGEKLFF. CDR3 sequence (DNA): TGTGCCAGCAGCCTCACAGGGGAAAAACTGTTTTTT.

This clone was found once. V gene TRBV11-3 combines with J gene TRBJ2-7; D is perhaps TRBD2 (6 bases). Germline CDR1 reads SGHNT; CDR2 reads YENEEA. Trimming removed 1 base at V and 3 bases at J, with 22 bases between. CDR3 length: 18 amino acids. The CDR3 nucleotides are TGTGCCAGCAGCTTAGGCGGGGCGGGGAAGGGGTCTAACTACGAGCAGTACTTC. Its protein product is CASSLGGAGKGSNYEQYF.

This chain joins TRBV6-1 and TRBJ1-5; tentatively, D is TRBD1 (5 bases). This CDR3 has 12 residues. Germline V lookup: CDR1 MNHNS, CDR2 SASEGT. The V gene lost 9 bases and the J gene lost 6 bases, with 12 bases spanning the gap. CDR3 residues: CARSRRAQPQHF. In DNA form, the CDR3 reads TGTGCCAGGTCGCGCAGGGCTCAGCCCCAGCATTTT.

This chain connects TRBV6-5 to TRBJ2-3, with a tentative D call TRBD1 (5 bases). Germline CDR1 reads MNHEY; CDR2 reads SVGAGI. V gave up 11 bases and J gave up 7 bases, with 13 bases separating them. The CDR3 is 11 residues long. The DNA for the CDR3 is TGTGCCGTCCGTCAGGGAAATACGCAGTATTTT. Translated: CAVRQGNTQYF.

Only one count was recorded for this clone. CDR3 sequence (DNA): TGCAGCGTGGTCCCGGGACAGGGGGAGCAGTACTTC. It encodes CSVVPGQGEQYF. This chain connects TRBV29-1 to TRBJ2-7; 10 nucleotides line up with TRBD1. The V segment lost 6 bases and the J segment 7 bases; nucleotides outside the gene matches: 6. The germline V gene encodes CDR1 SQVTM and CDR2 ANQGSEA. CDR3 length equals 12 residues.

This clone has more than one count but fewer than ten. V and J are TRBV27 and TRBJ1-2, with 7 bases that match TRBD1. The CDR3 totals 13 residues. Germline CDR1 is MNHEY and CDR2 is SMNVEV (reference sequence). The V and J ends lost 5 bases and 8 bases, in that order; junction bases with no gene match: 8. CDR3 residues: CASSEYRGGGYTF. The CDR3 nucleotides are TGTGCCAGCAGTGAATACAGGGGTGGGGGCTACACCTTC.

This clone showed up just once. The gene calls are TRBV27 and TRBJ1-4, with D possibly being TRBD1 (6 bases). V dropped 6 bases and J dropped 5 bases, with 10 bases sitting between them. There are 13 residues in the CDR3. The germline V gene has CDR1 MNHEY and CDR2 SMNVEV (reference sequence). CDR3 in amino acids: CASSPRGNEKLFF. In DNA form, the CDR3 reads TGTGCCAGCAGCCCTAGGGGGAATGAAAAACTGTTTTTT.

The V call is TRBV12-5, the J call TRBJ2-3, with 8 positions matching TRBD1. V was clipped by 0 bases and J by 2 bases; unmatched bases: 4. Looked up from germline, CDR1 is LGHNT and CDR2 is FRNRAP. CDR3 length: 16 residues. For the CDR3, the DNA is TGTGCTAGTGGTTTGGTACTGACAGGGGCCACAGATACGCAGTATTTT. Protein: CASGLVLTGATDTQYF. The entire variable domain, with the rest obtained from reference TRBV12-5 and TRBJ2-3, is as follows: DARVTQTPRHKVTEMGQEVTMRCQPILGHNTVFWYRQTMMQGLELLAYFRNRAPLDDSGMPKDRFSAEMPDATLATLKIQPSEPRDSAVYFCASGLVLTGATDTQYFGPGTRLTVL.

The chain combines TRBV5-1 with TRBJ2-7; D is unclear. CDR1 is SGHRS, CDR2 YFSETQ, per germline. This CDR3 has 12 amino acids. The V gene lost 0 bases and the J gene lost 6 bases, with 7 bases spanning the gap. The CDR3 here is CASSLDATEQYF. The CDR3 region has the DNA TGCGCCAGCAGCTTGGACGCTACCGAGCAGTACTTC.

The count of this clone is one. The V and J genes are TRBV2 and TRBJ1-4, with TRBD1 matching 10 bases. CDR1 and CDR2 from the germline V gene are SNHLY and FYNNEI. Trimming cost V 3 bases and J 8 bases; bases outside gene matches: 6. The CDR3 length is 15 residues. CDR3 sequence (DNA): TGTGCCAGCAGTGACTGGACAGGGGGAGGAGAAAAACTGTTTTTT. Translated: CASSDWTGGGEKLFF.

The chain recombines TRBV6-1 with TRBJ2-3, with 9 positions matching TRBD2. CDR3 length: 17 residues. J gave up 5 bases and V 4 bases, and 13 bases lay outside the gene matches. Looked up from germline, CDR1 is MNHNS and CDR2 is SASEGT. The CDR3 reads CASSADFGGGAKDTQYF. Here the CDR3 DNA reads TGTGCCAGCAGTGCCGATTTCGGCGGGGGGGCGAAAGATACGCAGTATTTT.

This clone appeared a few times. The chain combines TRBV28 with TRBJ2-7; D ambiguous. CDR1 is MDHEN and CDR2 is SYDVKM in the germline V gene. This CDR3 spans 13 amino acids. V was clipped by 6 bases and J by 2 bases, with 11 bases between them. The CDR3 nucleotides are TGTGCCAGCAGCGGAGTAGGCCCCTACGAGCAGTACTTC. This encodes CASSGVGPYEQYF.

This clone was observed a single time. The chain employs TRBV7-9 and TRBJ2-3, with TRBD2 matching over 9 bases. Per germline, CDR1 SEHNR and CDR2 FQNEAQ (reference sequence). After removal of 5 bases from V and 4 bases from J, the junction contained 19 bases not matched to a gene. The CDR3 is 19 amino acids. The DNA for the CDR3 is TGTGCCAGCAGCCCCCCGGGGTTAGCGGGGGCCCGATCGGCAGATACGCAGTATTTT. Translated: CASSPPGLAGARSADTQYF.

The J gene is TRBJ1-2, the V gene TRBV19, with unresolved D. The V gene lost 8 bases and the J gene lost 6 bases, with 19 bases spanning the gap. This CDR3 comprises 14 residues. The germline V gene encodes CDR1 LNHDA and CDR2 SQIVND (reference sequence). The CDR3: CASSREVSGHGYTF. The CDR3 DNA is TGTGCCAGTTCGAGGGAGGTCTCCGGGCATGGCTACACCTTC.

This chain uses TRBV29-1 with TRBJ2-3; D gene unclear. Trimming took off 1 base at V and 6 bases at J, with 14 bases between the two ends. Germline assignment: CDR1 SQVTM and CDR2 ANQGSEA. This CDR3 has 14 amino acids. CDR3 coding DNA: TGCAGCGTTGAAGCCCCCGGGTGGGTGGATACGCAGTATTTT. Protein: CSVEAPGWVDTQYF.

The V call is TRBV29-1, the J call TRBJ2-7; 12 bases fit TRBD2. The CDR3 runs 12 residues. J gave up 7 bases and V 8 bases, and 6 bases lay outside the gene matches. The germline V gene encodes CDR1 SQVTM and CDR2 ANQGSEA. The CDR3 is CSTTSGSGEQYF. Written as DNA, the CDR3 is TGCAGCACGACTAGCGGGAGTGGAGAGCAGTACTTC.